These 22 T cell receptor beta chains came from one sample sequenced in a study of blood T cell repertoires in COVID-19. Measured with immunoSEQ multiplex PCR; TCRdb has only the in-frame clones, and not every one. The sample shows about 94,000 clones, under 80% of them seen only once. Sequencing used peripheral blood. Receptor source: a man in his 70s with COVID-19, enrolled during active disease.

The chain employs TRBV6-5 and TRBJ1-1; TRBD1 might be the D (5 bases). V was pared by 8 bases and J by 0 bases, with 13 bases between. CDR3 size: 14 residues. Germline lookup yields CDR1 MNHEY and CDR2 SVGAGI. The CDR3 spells CASGAGRMNTEAFF. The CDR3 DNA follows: TGTGCCAGCGGGGCAGGTAGAATGAACACTGAAGCTTTCTTT.

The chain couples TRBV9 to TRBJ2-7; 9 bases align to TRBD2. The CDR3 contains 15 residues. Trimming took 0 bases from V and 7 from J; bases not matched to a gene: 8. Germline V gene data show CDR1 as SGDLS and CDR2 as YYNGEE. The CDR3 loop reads CASSVDLAGEQEQYF. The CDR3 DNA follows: TGTGCCAGCAGCGTAGATTTAGCGGGAGAACAGGAGCAGTACTTC.

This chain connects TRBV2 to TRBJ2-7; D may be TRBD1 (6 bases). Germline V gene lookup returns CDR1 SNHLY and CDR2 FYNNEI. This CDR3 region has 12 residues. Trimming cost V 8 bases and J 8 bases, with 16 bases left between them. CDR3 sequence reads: CASYWDKSQQYF. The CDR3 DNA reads TGTGCCAGCTATTGGGACAAATCGCAGCAGTACTTC.

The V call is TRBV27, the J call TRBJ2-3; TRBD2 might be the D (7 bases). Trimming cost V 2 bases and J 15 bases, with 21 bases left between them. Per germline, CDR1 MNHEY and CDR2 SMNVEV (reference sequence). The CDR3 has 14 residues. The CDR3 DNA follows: TGTGCCAGCAGTTTAACCGAACTTGCGGGGGCGATATATTTT. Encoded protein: CASSLTELAGAIYF.

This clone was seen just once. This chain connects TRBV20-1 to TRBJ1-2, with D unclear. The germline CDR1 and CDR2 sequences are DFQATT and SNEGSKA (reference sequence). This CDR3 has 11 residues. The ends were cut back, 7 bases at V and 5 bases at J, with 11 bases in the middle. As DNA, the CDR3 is TGCAGTGGTGGCGGGATGTATGGCTACACCTTC. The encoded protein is CSGGGMYGYTF.

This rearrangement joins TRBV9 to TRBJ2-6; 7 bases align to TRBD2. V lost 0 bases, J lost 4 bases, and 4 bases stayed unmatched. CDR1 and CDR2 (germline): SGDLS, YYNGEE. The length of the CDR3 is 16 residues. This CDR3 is CASSVGGGDGANVLTF. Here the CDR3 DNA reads TGTGCCAGCAGCGTAGGGGGAGGGGACGGGGCCAACGTCCTGACTTTC.

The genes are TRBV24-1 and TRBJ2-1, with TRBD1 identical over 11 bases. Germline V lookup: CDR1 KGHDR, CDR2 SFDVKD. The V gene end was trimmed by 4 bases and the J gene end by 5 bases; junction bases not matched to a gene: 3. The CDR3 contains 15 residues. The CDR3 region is CATSDPGQGDNEQFF. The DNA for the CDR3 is TGTGCCACCAGTGACCCGGGACAGGGGGACAATGAGCAGTTCTTC.

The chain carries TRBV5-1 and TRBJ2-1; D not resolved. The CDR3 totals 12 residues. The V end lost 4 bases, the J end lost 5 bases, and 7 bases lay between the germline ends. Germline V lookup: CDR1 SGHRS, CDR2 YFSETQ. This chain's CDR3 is CASSPPDNEQFF. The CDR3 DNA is TGCGCCAGCAGCCCGCCGGACAATGAGCAGTTCTTC.

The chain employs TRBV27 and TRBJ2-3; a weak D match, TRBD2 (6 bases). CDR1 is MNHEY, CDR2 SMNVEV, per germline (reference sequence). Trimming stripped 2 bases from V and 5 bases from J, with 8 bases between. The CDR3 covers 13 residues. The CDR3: CASSLRAGDTQYF. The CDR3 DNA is TGTGCCAGCAGTTTACGAGCGGGAGATACGCAGTATTTT.

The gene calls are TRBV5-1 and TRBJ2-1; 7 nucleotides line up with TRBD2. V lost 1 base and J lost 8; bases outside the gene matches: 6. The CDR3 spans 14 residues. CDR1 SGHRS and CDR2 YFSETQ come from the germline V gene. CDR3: CASSLQREEDEQFF. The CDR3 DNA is TGCGCCAGCAGCTTGCAGCGGGAAGAAGATGAGCAGTTCTTC. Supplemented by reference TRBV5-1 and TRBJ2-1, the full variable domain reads KAGVTQTPRYLIKTRGQQVTLSCSPISGHRSVSWYQQTPGQGLQFLFEYFSETQRNKGNFPGRFSGRQFSNSRSEMNVSTLELGDSALYLCASSLQREEDEQFFGPGTRLTVL.

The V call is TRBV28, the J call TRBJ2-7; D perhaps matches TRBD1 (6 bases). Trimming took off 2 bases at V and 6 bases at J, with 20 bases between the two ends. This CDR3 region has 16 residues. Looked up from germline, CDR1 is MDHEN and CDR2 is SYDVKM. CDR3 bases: TGTGCCAGCAGTTTAGGGACCCGAGGGGGTTTAACCGAGCAGTACTTC. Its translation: CASSLGTRGGLTEQYF.

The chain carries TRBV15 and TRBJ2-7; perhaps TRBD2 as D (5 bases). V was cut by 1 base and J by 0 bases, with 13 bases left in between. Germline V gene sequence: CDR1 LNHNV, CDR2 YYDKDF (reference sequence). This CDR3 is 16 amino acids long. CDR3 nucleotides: TGTGCCACCAGCAGAGTTGCGGGCCAATTCTCCTACGAGCAGTACTTC. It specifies CATSRVAGQFSYEQYF.

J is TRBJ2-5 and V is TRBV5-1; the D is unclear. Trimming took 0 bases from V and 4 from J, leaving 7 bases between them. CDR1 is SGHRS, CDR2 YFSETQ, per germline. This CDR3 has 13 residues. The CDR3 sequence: CASSLGPRETQYF. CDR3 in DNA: TGCGCCAGCAGCTTGGGCCCTAGAGAGACCCAGTACTTC.

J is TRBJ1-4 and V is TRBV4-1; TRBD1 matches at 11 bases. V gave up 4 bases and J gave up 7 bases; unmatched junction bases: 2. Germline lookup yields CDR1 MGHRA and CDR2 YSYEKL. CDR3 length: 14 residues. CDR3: CASSLDRGLEKLFF. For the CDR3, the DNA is TGCGCCAGCAGCCTGGACAGGGGGCTTGAAAAACTGTTTTTT.

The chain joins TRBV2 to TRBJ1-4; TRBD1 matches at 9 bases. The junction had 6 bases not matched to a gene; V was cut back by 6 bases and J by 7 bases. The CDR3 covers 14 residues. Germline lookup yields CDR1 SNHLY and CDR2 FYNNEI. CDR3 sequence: CASREQGAGEKLFF. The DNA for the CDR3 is TGTGCCAGCAGGGAACAGGGGGCAGGTGAAAAACTGTTTTTT.

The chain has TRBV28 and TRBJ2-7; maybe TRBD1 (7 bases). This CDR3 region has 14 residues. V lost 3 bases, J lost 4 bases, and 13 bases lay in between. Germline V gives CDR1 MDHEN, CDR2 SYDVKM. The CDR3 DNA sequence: TGTGCCAGCAGTTTGGAGGGGGCCGTATACGAGCAGTACTTC. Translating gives CASSLEGAVYEQYF.

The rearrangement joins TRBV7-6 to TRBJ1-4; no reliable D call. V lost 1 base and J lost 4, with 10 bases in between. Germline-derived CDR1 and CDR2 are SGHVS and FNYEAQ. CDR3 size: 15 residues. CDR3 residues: CASSLGQTINEKLFF. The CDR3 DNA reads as TGTGCCAGCAGCTTAGGGCAGACAATTAATGAAAAACTGTTTTTT.

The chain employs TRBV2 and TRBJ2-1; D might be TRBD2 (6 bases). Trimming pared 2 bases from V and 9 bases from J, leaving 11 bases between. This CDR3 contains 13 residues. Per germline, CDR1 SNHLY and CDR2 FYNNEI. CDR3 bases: TGTGCCAGCAGTGAACGGAGGGTCGGTGAGCAGTTCTTC. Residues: CASSERRVGEQFF.

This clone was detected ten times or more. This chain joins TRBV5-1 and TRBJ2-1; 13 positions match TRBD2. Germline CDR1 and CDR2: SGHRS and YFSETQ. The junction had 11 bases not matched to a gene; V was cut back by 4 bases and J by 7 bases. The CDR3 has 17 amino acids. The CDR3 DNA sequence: TGCGCCAGCAGCCTCCCTCTACCGGGACTAGCGGGAAATGAGCAGTTCTTC. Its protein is CASSLPLPGLAGNEQFF.

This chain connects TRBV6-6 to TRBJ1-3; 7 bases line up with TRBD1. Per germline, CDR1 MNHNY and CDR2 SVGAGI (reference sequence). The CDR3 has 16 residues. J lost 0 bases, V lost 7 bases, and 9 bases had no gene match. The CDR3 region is CASTLFGTASGNTIYF. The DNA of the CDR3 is TGTGCCAGCACCCTATTCGGGACAGCCTCTGGAAACACCATATATTTT.

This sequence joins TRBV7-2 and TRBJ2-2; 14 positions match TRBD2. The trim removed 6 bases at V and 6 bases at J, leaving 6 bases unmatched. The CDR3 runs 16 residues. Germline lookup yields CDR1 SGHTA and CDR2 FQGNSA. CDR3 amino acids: CASRDPGLAGAGELFF. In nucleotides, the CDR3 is TGTGCCAGCAGAGATCCGGGACTAGCGGGAGCCGGGGAGCTGTTTTTT. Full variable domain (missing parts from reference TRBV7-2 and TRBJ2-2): GAGVSQSPSNKVTEKGKDVELRCDPISGHTALYWYRQSLGQGLEFLIYFQGNSAPDKSGLPSDRFSAERTGGSVSTLTIQRTQQEDSAVYLCASRDPGLAGAGELFFGEGSRLTVL.

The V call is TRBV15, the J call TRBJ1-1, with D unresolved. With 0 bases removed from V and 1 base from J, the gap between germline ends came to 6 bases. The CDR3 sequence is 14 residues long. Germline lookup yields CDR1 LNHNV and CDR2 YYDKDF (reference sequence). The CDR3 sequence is CATSRDFQNTEAFF. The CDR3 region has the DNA TGTGCCACCAGCAGAGATTTCCAGAACACTGAAGCTTTCTTT.